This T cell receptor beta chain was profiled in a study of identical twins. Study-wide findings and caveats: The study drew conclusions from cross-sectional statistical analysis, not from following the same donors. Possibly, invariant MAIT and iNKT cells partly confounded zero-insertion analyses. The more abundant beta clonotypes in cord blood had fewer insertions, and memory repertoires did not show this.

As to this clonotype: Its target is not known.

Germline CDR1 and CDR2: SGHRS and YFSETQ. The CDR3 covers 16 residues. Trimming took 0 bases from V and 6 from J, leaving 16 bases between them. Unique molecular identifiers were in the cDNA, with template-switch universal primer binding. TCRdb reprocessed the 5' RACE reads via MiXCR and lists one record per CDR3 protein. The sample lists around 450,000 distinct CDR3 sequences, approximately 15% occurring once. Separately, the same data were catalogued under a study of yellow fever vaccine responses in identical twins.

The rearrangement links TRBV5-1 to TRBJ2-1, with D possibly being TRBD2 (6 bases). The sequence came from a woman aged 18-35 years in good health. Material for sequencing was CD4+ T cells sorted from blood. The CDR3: CASSLAFDSGGNEQFF. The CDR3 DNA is TGCGCCAGCAGCTTGGCCTTTGATAGCGGAGGCAATGAGCAGTTCTTC. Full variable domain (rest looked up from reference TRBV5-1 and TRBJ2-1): KAGVTQTPRYLIKTRGQQVTLSCSPISGHRSVSWYQQTPGQGLQFLFEYFSETQRNKGNFPGRFSGRQFSNSRSEMNVSTLELGDSALYLCASSLAFDSGGNEQFFGPGTRLTVL.